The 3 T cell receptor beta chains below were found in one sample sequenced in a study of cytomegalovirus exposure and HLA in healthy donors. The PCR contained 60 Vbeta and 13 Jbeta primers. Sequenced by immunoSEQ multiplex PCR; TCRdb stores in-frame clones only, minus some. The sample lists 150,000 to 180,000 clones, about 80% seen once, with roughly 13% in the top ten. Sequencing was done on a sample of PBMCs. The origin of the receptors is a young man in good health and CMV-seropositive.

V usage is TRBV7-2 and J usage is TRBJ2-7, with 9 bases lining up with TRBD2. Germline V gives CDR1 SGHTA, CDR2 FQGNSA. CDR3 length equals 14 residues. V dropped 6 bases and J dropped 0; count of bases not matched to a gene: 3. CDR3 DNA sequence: TGTGCCAGCAGGCGGGAGGGGAGCTCCTACGAGCAGTACTTC. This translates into CASRREGSSYEQYF.

The CDR3 DNA is TGTGCCAGCAGTGACGGTGCAGGGCTAACCTCCTACGAGCAGTACTTC. Amino acids: CASSDGAGLTSYEQYF. V usage is TRBV6-1 and J usage is TRBJ2-7; perhaps TRBD1 as D (5 bases). CDR3 length: 16 residues. Trimming took off 3 bases at V and 0 bases at J, with 15 bases between the two ends. CDR1 is MNHNS and CDR2 is SASEGT in the germline V gene.

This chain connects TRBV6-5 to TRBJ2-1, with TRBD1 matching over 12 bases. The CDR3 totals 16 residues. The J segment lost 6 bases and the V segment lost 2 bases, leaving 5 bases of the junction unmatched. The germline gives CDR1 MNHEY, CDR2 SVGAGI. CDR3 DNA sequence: TGTGCCAGCAGTTACCTCCCGGGACAGGGGGCCAATGAGCAGTTCTTC. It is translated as CASSYLPGQGANEQFF.